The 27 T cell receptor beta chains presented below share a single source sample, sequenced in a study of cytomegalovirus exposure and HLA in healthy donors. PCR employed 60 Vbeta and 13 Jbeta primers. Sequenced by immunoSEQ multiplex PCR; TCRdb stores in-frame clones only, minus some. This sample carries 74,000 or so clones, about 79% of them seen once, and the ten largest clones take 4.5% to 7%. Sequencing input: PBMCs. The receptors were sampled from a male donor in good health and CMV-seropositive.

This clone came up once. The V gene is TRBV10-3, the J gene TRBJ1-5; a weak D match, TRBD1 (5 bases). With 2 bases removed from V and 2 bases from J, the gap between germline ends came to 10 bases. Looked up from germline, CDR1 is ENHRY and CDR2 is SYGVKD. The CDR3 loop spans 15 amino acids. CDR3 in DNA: TGTGCCATCAGTGAGCAGGAACAGGGCAATCAGCCCCAGCATTTT. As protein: CAISEQEQGNQPQHF.

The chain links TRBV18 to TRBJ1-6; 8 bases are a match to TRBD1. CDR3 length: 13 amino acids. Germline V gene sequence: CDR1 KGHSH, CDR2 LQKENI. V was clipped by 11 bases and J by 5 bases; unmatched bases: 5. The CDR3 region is CASKTGDNSPLHF. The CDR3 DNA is TGTGCCTCGAAGACAGGGGATAATTCACCCCTCCACTTT.

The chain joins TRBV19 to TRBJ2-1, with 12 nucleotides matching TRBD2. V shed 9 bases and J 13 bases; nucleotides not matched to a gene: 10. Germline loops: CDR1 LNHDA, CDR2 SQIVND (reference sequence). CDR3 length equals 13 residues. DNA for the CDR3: TGTGCCAGCGCCCTAGCGGGGGGGGTATACCAGTTCTTC. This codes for CASALAGGVYQFF.

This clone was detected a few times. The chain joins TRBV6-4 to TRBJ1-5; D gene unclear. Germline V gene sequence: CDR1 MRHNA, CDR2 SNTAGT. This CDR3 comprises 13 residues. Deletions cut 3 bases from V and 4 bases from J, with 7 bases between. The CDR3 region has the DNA TGTGCCAGCAGTGATTCCCCGAATCAGCCCCAGCATTTT. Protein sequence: CASSDSPNQPQHF.

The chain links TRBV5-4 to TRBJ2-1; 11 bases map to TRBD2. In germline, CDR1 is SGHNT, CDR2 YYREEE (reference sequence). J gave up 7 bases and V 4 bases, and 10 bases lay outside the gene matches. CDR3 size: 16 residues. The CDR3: CASSPGTSGRRNEQFF. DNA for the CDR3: TGTGCCAGCAGCCCTGGGACTAGCGGACGGCGAAATGAGCAGTTCTTC.

The CDR3 nucleotides read TGTGCCAGCAGTTCCGGGCTAGCGGGAGGGAAGCAGTACTTC. Translating it yields CASSSGLAGGKQYF. This chain joins TRBV27 and TRBJ2-5, with 12 bases lining up with TRBD2. Germline V gives CDR1 MNHEY, CDR2 SMNVEV (reference sequence). CDR3 length: 14 residues. The V segment lost 4 bases and the J segment 11 bases; nucleotides outside the gene matches: 8.

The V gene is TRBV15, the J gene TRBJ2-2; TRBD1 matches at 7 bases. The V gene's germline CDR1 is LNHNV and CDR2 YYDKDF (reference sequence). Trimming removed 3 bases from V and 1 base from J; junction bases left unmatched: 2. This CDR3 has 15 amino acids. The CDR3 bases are TGTGCCACCAGCAGGGGACAGTTGAACACCGGGGAGCTGTTTTTT. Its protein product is CATSRGQLNTGELFF.

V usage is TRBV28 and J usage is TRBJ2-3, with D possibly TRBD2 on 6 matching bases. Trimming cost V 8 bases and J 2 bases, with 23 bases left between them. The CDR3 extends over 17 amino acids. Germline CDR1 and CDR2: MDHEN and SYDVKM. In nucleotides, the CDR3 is TGTGCCAGCCTGATAAGACCCGGGACTCTTCTCACAGATACGCAGTATTTT. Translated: CASLIRPGTLLTDTQYF.

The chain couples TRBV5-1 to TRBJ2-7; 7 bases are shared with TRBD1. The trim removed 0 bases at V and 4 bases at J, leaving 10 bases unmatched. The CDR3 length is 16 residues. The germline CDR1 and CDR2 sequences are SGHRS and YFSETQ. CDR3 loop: CASSLGWDSGQYEQYF. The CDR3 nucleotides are TGCGCCAGCAGCTTGGGGTGGGACAGCGGACAATACGAGCAGTACTTC.

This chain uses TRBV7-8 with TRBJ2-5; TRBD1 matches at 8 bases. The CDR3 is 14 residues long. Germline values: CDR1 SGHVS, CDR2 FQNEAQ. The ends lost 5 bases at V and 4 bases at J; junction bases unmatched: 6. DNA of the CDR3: TGTGCCAGCAGCCCCAGAGACAGGGGAGAGACCCAGTACTTC. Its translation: CASSPRDRGETQYF.

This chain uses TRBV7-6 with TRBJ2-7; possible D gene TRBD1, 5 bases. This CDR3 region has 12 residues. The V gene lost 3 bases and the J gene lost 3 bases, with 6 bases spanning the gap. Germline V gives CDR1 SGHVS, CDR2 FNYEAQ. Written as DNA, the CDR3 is TGTGCCAGCAGCTTTGACAGCTACGAGCAGTACTTC. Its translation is CASSFDSYEQYF.

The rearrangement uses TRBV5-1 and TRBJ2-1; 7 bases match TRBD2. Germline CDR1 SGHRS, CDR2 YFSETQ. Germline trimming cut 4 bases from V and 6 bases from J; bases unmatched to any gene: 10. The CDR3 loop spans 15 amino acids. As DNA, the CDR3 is TGCGCCAGCAGCCCGGAGCTAGCGGCGGGCAATGAGCAGTTCTTC. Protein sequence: CASSPELAAGNEQFF.

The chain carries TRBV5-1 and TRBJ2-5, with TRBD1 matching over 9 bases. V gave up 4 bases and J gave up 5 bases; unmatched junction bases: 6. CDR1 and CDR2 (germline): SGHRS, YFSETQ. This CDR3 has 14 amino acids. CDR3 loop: CASSHGQGRETQYF. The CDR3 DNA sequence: TGCGCCAGCAGCCACGGACAGGGGCGGGAGACCCAGTACTTC.

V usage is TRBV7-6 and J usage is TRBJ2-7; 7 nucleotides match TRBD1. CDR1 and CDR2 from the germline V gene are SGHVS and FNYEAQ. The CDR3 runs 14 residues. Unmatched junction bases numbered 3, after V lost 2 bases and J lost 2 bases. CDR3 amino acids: CASSLRGTAYEQYF. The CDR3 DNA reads TGTGCCAGCAGCTTAAGGGGGACAGCCTACGAGCAGTACTTC.

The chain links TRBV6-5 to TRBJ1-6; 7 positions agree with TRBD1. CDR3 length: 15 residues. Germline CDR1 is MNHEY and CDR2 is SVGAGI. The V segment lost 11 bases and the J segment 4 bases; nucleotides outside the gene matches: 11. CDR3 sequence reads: CASLKGTAYNSPLHF. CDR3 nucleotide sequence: TGTGCCTCCCTAAAAGGGACAGCATATAATTCACCCCTCCACTTT.

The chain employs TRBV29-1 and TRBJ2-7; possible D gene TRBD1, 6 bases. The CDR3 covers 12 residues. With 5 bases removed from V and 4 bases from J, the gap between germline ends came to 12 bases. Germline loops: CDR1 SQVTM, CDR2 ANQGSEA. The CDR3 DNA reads TGCAGCGTTTCAGAACAGGGATACGAGCAGTACTTC. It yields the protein CSVSEQGYEQYF.

The CDR3 is CASGTAGSSYNEQFF. CDR3 DNA: TGTGCCAGCGGGACGGCGGGGAGCTCCTACAATGAGCAGTTCTTC. The chain has TRBV5-4 and TRBJ2-1, with D possibly matching TRBD2 (6 bases). Germline V CDR1 and CDR2: SGHNT, YYREEE (reference sequence). The CDR3 sequence is 15 residues long. V was clipped by 7 bases and J by 0 bases, with 14 bases between them.

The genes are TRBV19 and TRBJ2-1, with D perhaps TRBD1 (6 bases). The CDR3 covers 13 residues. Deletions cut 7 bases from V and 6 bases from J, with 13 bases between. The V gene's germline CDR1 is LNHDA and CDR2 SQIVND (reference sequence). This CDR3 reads CASTAGALNEQFF. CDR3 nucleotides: TGTGCCAGTACGGCAGGGGCCCTCAATGAGCAGTTCTTC. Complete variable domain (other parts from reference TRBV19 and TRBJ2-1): DGGITQSPKYLFRKEGQNVTLSCEQNLNHDAMYWYRQDPGQGLRLIYYSQIVNDFQKGDIAEGYSVSREKKESFPLTVTSAQKNPTAFYLCASTAGALNEQFFGPGTRLTVL.

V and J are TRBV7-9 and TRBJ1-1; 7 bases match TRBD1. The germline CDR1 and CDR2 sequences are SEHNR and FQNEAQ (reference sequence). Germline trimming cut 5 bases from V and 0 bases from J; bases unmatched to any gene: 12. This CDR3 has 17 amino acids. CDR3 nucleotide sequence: TGTGCCAGCAGCACCCTGGGAAAGAGGGGGCTGAACACTGAAGCTTTCTTT. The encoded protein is CASSTLGKRGLNTEAFF.

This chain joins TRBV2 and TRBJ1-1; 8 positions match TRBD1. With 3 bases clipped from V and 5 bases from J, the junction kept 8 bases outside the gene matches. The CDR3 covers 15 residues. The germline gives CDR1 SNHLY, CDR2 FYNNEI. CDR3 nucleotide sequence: TGTGCCAGCAGTGATCTCCAGGGGGCCCGGACTGAAGCTTTCTTT. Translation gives CASSDLQGARTEAFF.

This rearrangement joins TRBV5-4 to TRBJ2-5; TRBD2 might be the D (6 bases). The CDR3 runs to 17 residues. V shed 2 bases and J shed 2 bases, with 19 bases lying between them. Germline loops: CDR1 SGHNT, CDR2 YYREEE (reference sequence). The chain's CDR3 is CASSFEAGPRRQETQYF. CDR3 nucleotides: TGTGCCAGCAGCTTCGAAGCGGGTCCTCGGAGACAAGAGACCCAGTACTTC.

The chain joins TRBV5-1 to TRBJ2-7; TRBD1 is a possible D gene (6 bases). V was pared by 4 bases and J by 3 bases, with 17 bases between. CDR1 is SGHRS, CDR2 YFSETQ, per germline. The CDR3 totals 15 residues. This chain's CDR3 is CASSPPTGFGYEQYF. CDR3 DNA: TGCGCCAGCAGCCCACCAACAGGGTTCGGCTACGAGCAGTACTTC.

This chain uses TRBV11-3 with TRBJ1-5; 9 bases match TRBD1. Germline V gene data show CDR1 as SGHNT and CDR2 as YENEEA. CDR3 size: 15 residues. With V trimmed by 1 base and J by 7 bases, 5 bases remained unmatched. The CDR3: CASSLGGTGKQPQHF. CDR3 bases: TGTGCCAGCAGCTTAGGGGGGACAGGGAAGCAGCCCCAGCATTTT.

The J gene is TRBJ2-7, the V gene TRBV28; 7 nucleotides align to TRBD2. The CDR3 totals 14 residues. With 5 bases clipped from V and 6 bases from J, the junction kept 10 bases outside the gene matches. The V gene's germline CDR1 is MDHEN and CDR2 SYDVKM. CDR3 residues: CASSSSGFFSEQYF. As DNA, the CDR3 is TGTGCCAGCAGTAGTAGCGGGTTCTTCTCCGAGCAGTACTTC.

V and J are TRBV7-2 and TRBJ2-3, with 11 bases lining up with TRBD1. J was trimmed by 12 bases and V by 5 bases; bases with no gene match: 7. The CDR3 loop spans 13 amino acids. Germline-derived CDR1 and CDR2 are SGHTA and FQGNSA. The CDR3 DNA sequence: TGTGCCAGCAGCCCCGGGACAGGGGGGATACAGTATTTT. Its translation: CASSPGTGGIQYF. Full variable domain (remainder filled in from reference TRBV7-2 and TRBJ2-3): GAGVSQSPSNKVTEKGKDVELRCDPISGHTALYWYRQSLGQGLEFLIYFQGNSAPDKSGLPSDRFSAERTGGSVSTLTIQRTQQEDSAVYLCASSPGTGGIQYFGPGTRLTVL.

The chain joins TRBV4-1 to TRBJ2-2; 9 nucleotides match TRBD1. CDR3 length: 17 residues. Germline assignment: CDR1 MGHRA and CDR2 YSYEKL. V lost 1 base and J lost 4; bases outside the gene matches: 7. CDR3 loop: CASSQAPGQGSTGELFF. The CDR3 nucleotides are TGCGCCAGCAGCCAAGCCCCCGGACAGGGGTCCACCGGGGAGCTGTTTTTT.

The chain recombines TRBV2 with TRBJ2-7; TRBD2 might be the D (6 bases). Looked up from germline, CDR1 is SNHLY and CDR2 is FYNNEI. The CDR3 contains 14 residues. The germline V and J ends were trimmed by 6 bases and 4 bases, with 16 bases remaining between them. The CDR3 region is CASRVLRDFYEQYF. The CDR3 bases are TGTGCCAGCAGAGTCCTCCGGGACTTTTACGAGCAGTACTTC.